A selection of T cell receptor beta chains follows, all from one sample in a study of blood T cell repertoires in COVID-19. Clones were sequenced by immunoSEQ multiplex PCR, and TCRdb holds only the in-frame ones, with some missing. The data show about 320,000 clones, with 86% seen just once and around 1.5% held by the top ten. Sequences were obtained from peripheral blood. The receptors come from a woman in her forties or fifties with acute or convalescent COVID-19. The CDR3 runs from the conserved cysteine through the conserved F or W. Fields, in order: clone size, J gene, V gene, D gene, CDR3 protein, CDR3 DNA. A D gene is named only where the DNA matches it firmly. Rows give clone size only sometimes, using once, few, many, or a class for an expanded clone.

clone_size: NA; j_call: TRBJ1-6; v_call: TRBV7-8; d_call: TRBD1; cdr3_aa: CASSLVPGTANSPLHF; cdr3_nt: TGTGCCAGCAGCTTAGTGCCCGGGACAGCGAATTCACCCCTCCACTTT
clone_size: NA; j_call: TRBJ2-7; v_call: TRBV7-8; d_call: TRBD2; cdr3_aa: CASSLLAEPTVGEQYF; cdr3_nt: TGTGCCAGCAGCTTACTAGCGGAGCCTACTGTGGGCGAGCAGTACTTC
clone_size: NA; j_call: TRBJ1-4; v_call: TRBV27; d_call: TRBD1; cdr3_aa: CARRRDRKATNEKLFF; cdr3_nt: TGTGCCAGAAGACGGGACAGAAAAGCAACTAATGAAAAACTGTTTTTT
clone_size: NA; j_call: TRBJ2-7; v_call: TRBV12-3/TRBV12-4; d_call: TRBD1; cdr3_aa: CASSRDSVYEQYF; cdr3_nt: TGTGCCAGCAGCCGGGACAGCGTCTACGAGCAGTACTTC
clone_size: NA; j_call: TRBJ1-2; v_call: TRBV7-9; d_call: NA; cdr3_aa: CASSQDSEYGYTF; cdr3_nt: TGTGCCAGCAGCCAGGACAGCGAATATGGCTACACCTTC
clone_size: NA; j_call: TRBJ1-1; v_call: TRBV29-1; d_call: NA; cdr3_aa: CSVAGFSEAFF; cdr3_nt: TGCAGCGTCGCAGGGTTTTCTGAAGCTTTCTTT
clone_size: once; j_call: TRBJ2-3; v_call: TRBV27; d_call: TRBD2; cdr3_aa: CASSFGTRGDTQYF; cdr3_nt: TGTGCCAGCAGTTTCGGGACTAGGGGGGATACGCAGTATTTT
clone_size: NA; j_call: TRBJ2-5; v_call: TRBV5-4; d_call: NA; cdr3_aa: CASSLGPLAEGETQYF; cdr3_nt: TGTGCCAGCAGCTTGGGGCCACTAGCTGAAGGGGAGACCCAGTACTTC
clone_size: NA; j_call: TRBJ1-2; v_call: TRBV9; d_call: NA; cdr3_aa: CASSVDGRANYGYTF; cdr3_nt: TGTGCCAGCAGCGTAGACGGCAGGGCTAACTATGGCTACACCTTC
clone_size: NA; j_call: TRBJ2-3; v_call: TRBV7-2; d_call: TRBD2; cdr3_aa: CASSGDIAGGTDTQYF; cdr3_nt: TGTGCCAGCAGCGGGGACATAGCGGGAGGGACAGATACGCAGTATTTT